These 3 T cell receptor beta chains came from one sample sequenced in a study of T cell responses to AZD1222 COVID-19 vaccine. The assay was immunoSEQ multiplex PCR, and TCRdb's table has in-frame clones only and misses some. Of about 130,000 clones listed, 75% to 90% are singletons. Sequences were derived from peripheral blood, sampled on day 0 of AZD1222 vaccination. The receptors derive from an adult in good health.

The chain recombines TRBV6-5 with TRBJ1-5; D remains unclear. Germline CDR1 MNHEY, CDR2 SVGAGI. The length of the CDR3 is 14 residues. Between the trimmed V and J ends, which lost 2 bases and 2 bases, there was a span of 7 bases. As DNA, the CDR3 is TGTGCCAGCAGTTACGGTTCCGGCAATCAGCCCCAGCATTTT. Residues: CASSYGSGNQPQHF.

V is TRBV19 and J is TRBJ2-7; D is undetermined. The germline CDR1 and CDR2 sequences are LNHDA and SQIVND (reference sequence). CDR3 size: 14 residues. V was pared by 3 bases and J by 0 bases, with 9 bases between. The CDR3 DNA reads TGTGCCAGTAGTATTACGGTCGGCTCCTACGAGCAGTACTTC. Protein sequence: CASSITVGSYEQYF.

The V call is TRBV9, the J call TRBJ1-1; D call uncertain. There are 13 residues in the CDR3. Germline V CDR1 and CDR2: SGDLS, YYNGEE. V was shortened by 0 bases and J by 6 bases, with 9 bases between the two germline ends. CDR3 loop: CASSVAHAAEAFF. The DNA for the CDR3 is TGTGCCAGCAGCGTAGCACACGCGGCTGAAGCTTTCTTT.